The table lists the clone carrying this TCR beta chain with a few counts. Antigen: not known. CDR1 ENHRY and CDR2 SYGVKD come from the germline V gene. Losses at the gene ends were 4 bases for V and 9 bases for J; bases not matched to a gene: 4. This CDR3 is built from 15 residues. This sample is part of a study of cytomegalovirus exposure and HLA in healthy donors. It was with 60 Vbeta and 13 Jbeta primers that the PCR ran. The method was immunoSEQ multiplex PCR; TCRdb's version includes in-frame clones alone and lacks a portion of them. The profile shows 250,000 to 350,000 clones, about four fifths of them singletons. The study, taken as a whole, reports: Rarity characterized most TCR sequences, yet some public TCRs appeared in many donors.

Sequences were obtained from PBMCs. The sequence came from a girl aged 2-10 years in good health and CMV-seronegative. This chain connects TRBV10-3 to TRBJ2-2; 14 bases are a match to TRBD2. Here the CDR3 reads CAISGLAGGRRELFF. For the CDR3, the DNA is TGTGCCATCAGTGGACTAGCGGGAGGGCGTAGGGAGCTGTTTTTT.